Listed here are 26 T cell receptor beta chains from one sample, sequenced in a study of T cell changes during pregnancy in multiple sclerosis. TCRdb keeps only in-frame clones here, not all; method: immunoSEQ multiplex PCR. The sample holds about 75,000 clones, more than 80% seen once. Sample: peripheral blood, taken in the first trimester of pregnancy. The receptor source for this set is a female donor in good health, enrolled as a control in a pregnancy study.

Turning to this clone: Distinct nucleotide sequences in the sample also encode this CDR3. The rearrangement links TRBV18 to TRBJ1-1, with 9 bases matching TRBD1. The CDR3 is 13 residues long. The junction had 1 base not matched to a gene; V was cut back by 3 bases and J by 5 bases. Germline values: CDR1 KGHSH, CDR2 LQKENI. CDR3 loop: CASSPGQGTEAFF. In nucleotides, the CDR3 is TGTGCCAGCTCACCCGGACAGGGGACTGAAGCTTTCTTT.

This clone was counted once. The V call is TRBV15, the J call TRBJ1-2, with TRBD1 as a possible D gene (5 bases). Trimming cost V 0 bases and J 5 bases, with 16 bases left between them. The CDR3 contains 16 residues. CDR1 is LNHNV and CDR2 is YYDKDF in the germline V gene (reference sequence). The CDR3 region is CATSRDFGLQAYGYTF. The CDR3 DNA is TGTGCCACCAGCAGAGATTTTGGGTTACAGGCATATGGCTACACCTTC.

V usage is TRBV7-7 and J usage is TRBJ2-2; D possibly corresponds to TRBD1 (5 bases). V was shortened by 1 base and J by 6 bases, with 12 bases between the two germline ends. The CDR3 is 15 residues long. Looked up from germline, CDR1 is SSHAT and CDR2 is FNYEAQ (reference sequence). The CDR3 DNA reads as TGTGCCAGCAGCTTAGGTGGGGCAGGGCCCGGGGAGCTGTTTTTT. Its protein product is CASSLGGAGPGELFF.

This chain joins TRBV7-9 and TRBJ1-4; 7 nucleotides align to TRBD1. Germline V CDR1 and CDR2: SEHNR, FQNEAQ (reference sequence). V lost 0 bases and J lost 8; bases outside the gene matches: 9. This CDR3 has 16 residues. The CDR3 DNA sequence: TGTGCCAGCAGCTTAGCCTCAGCCGGGACAGCAGAAAAACTGTTTTTT. Translation: CASSLASAGTAEKLFF.

The J gene is TRBJ1-4, the V gene TRBV11-2; D gene uncertain. The CDR3 loop spans 15 amino acids. The V end lost 5 bases, the J end lost 8 bases, and 18 bases lay between the germline ends. Per the germline V gene, CDR1 is SGHAT and CDR2 is FQNNGV. CDR3 sequence: CASSGLRGRREKLFF. As DNA, the CDR3 is TGTGCCAGCAGCGGCTTGCGTGGGAGAAGGGAAAAACTGTTTTTT.

V and J are TRBV28 and TRBJ2-2, with 10 bases fitting TRBD1. The CDR3 runs 15 residues. Losses at the gene ends were 7 bases for V and 3 bases for J; bases not matched to a gene: 5. Germline-derived CDR1 and CDR2 are MDHEN and SYDVKM. CDR3 in amino acids: CASIRTGGYTGELFF. In DNA, the CDR3 is TGTGCCAGCATCAGGACAGGGGGATACACCGGGGAGCTGTTTTTT.

CDR3 region: CASSAFPGQGATEAFF. The CDR3 region has the DNA TGTGCCAGCAGCGCCTTTCCGGGACAGGGGGCGACTGAAGCTTTCTTT. The gene calls are TRBV5-4 and TRBJ1-1, with 12 bases aligning to TRBD1. The CDR3 runs to 16 residues. CDR1 and CDR2 from the germline V gene are SGHNT and YYREEE (reference sequence). The ends lost 4 bases at V and 5 bases at J; junction bases unmatched: 9.

V is TRBV6-5 and J is TRBJ1-1; D perhaps matches TRBD1 (5 bases). Germline V gene data show CDR1 as MNHEY and CDR2 as SVGAGI. The CDR3 has 14 residues. With 0 bases removed from V and 4 bases from J, the gap between germline ends came to 9 bases. The CDR3 reads CASSYSSGSTEAFF. In nucleotides, the CDR3 is TGTGCCAGCAGTTACTCGTCAGGGTCCACTGAAGCTTTCTTT.

The chain employs TRBV6-4 and TRBJ1-2; TRBD1 agrees at 12 bases. Germline V CDR1 and CDR2: MRHNA, SNTAGT. This CDR3 has 14 amino acids. V shed 3 bases, J shed 10 bases, and the junction held 6 bases outside the gene matches. The CDR3 region has the DNA TGTGCCAGCAGTGATGGGACAGGGGGCCGTTCCTACACCTTC. Translated: CASSDGTGGRSYTF.

The V gene is TRBV6-1, the J gene TRBJ1-1; TRBD1 matches at 8 bases. Germline CDR1 reads MNHNS; CDR2 reads SASEGT. The CDR3 runs 15 residues. V trimming: 4 bases; J trimming: 5 bases; junction bases outside the gene matches: 9. The CDR3 bases are TGTGCCAGCAGTGTTACGGGACAGGCGGGAACTGAAGCTTTCTTT. Its protein is CASSVTGQAGTEAFF.

The chain employs TRBV18 and TRBJ2-1, with D tentatively TRBD2 (7 bases). Germline V lookup: CDR1 KGHSH, CDR2 LQKENI. With 4 bases removed from V and 4 bases from J, the gap between germline ends came to 14 bases. The CDR3 loop spans 15 amino acids. In DNA form, the CDR3 reads TGTGCCAGCTCACTCTCGGGGGGCCGATACAATGAGCAGTTCTTC. Translated: CASSLSGGRYNEQFF. The entire variable domain, with the rest obtained from reference TRBV18 and TRBJ2-1, is as follows: NAGVMQNPRHLVRRRGQEARLRCSPMKGHSHVYWYRQLPEEGLKFMVYLQKENIIDESGMPKERFSAEFPKEGPSILRIQQVVRGDSAAYFCASSLSGGRYNEQFFGPGTRLTVL.

This rearrangement joins TRBV19 to TRBJ1-2, with 7 bases that match TRBD1. The germline gives CDR1 LNHDA, CDR2 SQIVND (reference sequence). V was clipped by 6 bases and J by 2 bases; unmatched bases: 9. This CDR3 spans 15 amino acids. The DNA of the CDR3 is TGTGCCAGTAGGAGACCCTCGGGACAGAACTATGGCTACACCTTC. Translated, it gives CASRRPSGQNYGYTF.

V gene TRBV27 combines with J gene TRBJ1-1, with D uncertain. Trimming shortened V by 3 bases and J by 4 bases, and 9 bases separated the two germline ends. CDR3 length: 13 residues. The germline gives CDR1 MNHEY, CDR2 SMNVEV (reference sequence). This chain's CDR3 is CASSLVGSTEAFF. The CDR3 nucleotides are TGTGCCAGCAGTTTGGTCGGGTCCACTGAAGCTTTCTTT.

The genes are TRBV14 and TRBJ1-2; no definite D call. Germline CDR1 reads SGHDN; CDR2 reads FVKESK. The CDR3 runs to 14 residues. V lost 0 bases to trimming and J lost 4 bases, with 9 bases between them. The CDR3, as DNA: TGTGCCAGCAGCCAAGAGATCCAAGCCTATGGCTACACCTTC. Translating it yields CASSQEIQAYGYTF. The entire variable domain, with the rest obtained from reference TRBV14 and TRBJ1-2, is as follows: EAGVTQFPSHSVIEKGQTVTLRCDPISGHDNLYWYRRVMGKEIKFLLHFVKESKQDESGMPNNRFLAERTGGTYSTLKVQPAELEDSGVYFCASSQEIQAYGYTFGSGTRLTVV.

The chain uses TRBV9 and TRBJ2-1, with unresolved D. CDR3 length: 15 amino acids. Trimming took 5 bases from V and 2 from J, leaving 14 bases between them. The V gene's germline CDR1 is SGDLS and CDR2 YYNGEE. The CDR3 coding sequence is TGTGCCAGCAGTTTTGACAACTTCGCCTACAATGAGCAGTTCTTC. This gives the protein CASSFDNFAYNEQFF.

This chain uses TRBV28 with TRBJ2-3; D ambiguous. The CDR3 has 12 amino acids. CDR1 is MDHEN, CDR2 SYDVKM, per germline. V lost 6 bases to trimming and J lost 6 bases, with 10 bases between them. The CDR3 sequence: CASREARDTQYF. CDR3 in DNA: TGTGCCAGCAGAGAGGCCCGGGATACGCAGTATTTT.

The chain recombines TRBV5-1 with TRBJ1-5; possibly TRBD1 for D (6 bases). The CDR3 is 16 residues long. The germline gives CDR1 SGHRS, CDR2 YFSETQ. Trimming stripped 0 bases from V and 0 bases from J, with 10 bases between. The CDR3 here is CASSLAGQFSNQPQHF. The CDR3 DNA is TGCGCCAGCAGCTTGGCCGGACAGTTTAGCAATCAGCCCCAGCATTTT.

This chain connects TRBV5-6 to TRBJ2-5; TRBD1 is a possible D gene (6 bases). V lost 4 bases and J 4 bases, leaving 14 bases between the germline ends. The CDR3 sequence is 14 residues long. Germline V gene lookup returns CDR1 SGHDT and CDR2 YYEEEE. CDR3 nucleotides: TGTGCCAGCAGCCGACAGGACCCCCGAGAGACCCAGTACTTC. Encoded protein: CASSRQDPRETQYF.

This sequence joins TRBV28 and TRBJ1-2, with D perhaps TRBD1 (5 bases). The CDR3 loop spans 14 amino acids. V shed 4 bases and J shed 6 bases, with 15 bases lying between them. Germline loops: CDR1 MDHEN, CDR2 SYDVKM. The CDR3 spells CASSSAGLSNGYTF. The CDR3 DNA sequence: TGTGCCAGCAGTTCCGCGGGACTGTCTAATGGCTACACCTTC.

The chain is built from TRBV5-6 and TRBJ1-2; D is uncertain. The CDR3 loop spans 15 amino acids. Germline V gene lookup returns CDR1 SGHDT and CDR2 YYEEEE. Trimming shortened V by 3 bases and J by 4 bases, and 16 bases separated the two germline ends. As DNA, the CDR3 is TGTGCCAGCAGCTCCGACGGAGGTATGGGCTATGGCTACACCTTC. It yields the protein CASSSDGGMGYGYTF.

This clone was detected only a few times. V is TRBV25-1 and J is TRBJ1-2; D may be TRBD1 (5 bases). The germline V and J ends were trimmed by 5 bases and 4 bases, with 11 bases remaining between them. Looked up from germline, CDR1 is MGHDK and CDR2 is SYGVNS. The CDR3 contains 13 residues. CDR3: CASSHSGVYGYTF. CDR3 nucleotides: TGTGCCAGCAGTCATTCGGGGGTCTATGGCTACACCTTC.

This clone came up once. Here the CDR3 reads CASSQEGTSAYEQYF. Here the CDR3 DNA reads TGCGCCAGCAGCCAAGAAGGGACTTCCGCCTACGAGCAGTACTTC. V and J are TRBV4-1 and TRBJ2-7; the D gene is possibly TRBD2 (6 bases). V dropped 0 bases and J dropped 2 bases, with 11 bases sitting between them. There are 15 residues in the CDR3. The germline CDR1 and CDR2 sequences are MGHRA and YSYEKL.

The J gene is TRBJ1-1, the V gene TRBV5-1; tentatively, D is TRBD1 (5 bases). Germline lookup yields CDR1 SGHRS and CDR2 YFSETQ. V lost 2 bases and J lost 2, with 10 bases in between. The CDR3 is made up of 14 amino acids. CDR3 amino acids: CASSFRVSNTEAFF. The CDR3 bases are TGCGCCAGCAGCTTCAGGGTGTCCAACACTGAAGCTTTCTTT. Full variable domain (rest looked up from reference TRBV5-1 and TRBJ1-1): KAGVTQTPRYLIKTRGQQVTLSCSPISGHRSVSWYQQTPGQGLQFLFEYFSETQRNKGNFPGRFSGRQFSNSRSEMNVSTLELGDSALYLCASSFRVSNTEAFFGQGTRLTVV.

This chain uses TRBV5-1 with TRBJ1-6, with TRBD1 matching over 7 bases. CDR1 SGHRS and CDR2 YFSETQ come from the germline V gene. V dropped 4 bases and J dropped 13; count of bases not matched to a gene: 17. The CDR3 has 16 amino acids. The DNA of the CDR3 is TGCGCCAGCAGCCCCCACTACGACAGGGCTAGTAGCCCCCTCCACTTT. Its translation is CASSPHYDRASSPLHF. Using reference TRBV5-1 and TRBJ1-6 for the parts outside the CDR3, the full variable domain is KAGVTQTPRYLIKTRGQQVTLSCSPISGHRSVSWYQQTPGQGLQFLFEYFSETQRNKGNFPGRFSGRQFSNSRSEMNVSTLELGDSALYLCASSPHYDRASSPLHFGNGTRLTVT.

The chain links TRBV5-1 to TRBJ1-6; D is uncertain. This CDR3 is built from 14 residues. Germline values: CDR1 SGHRS, CDR2 YFSETQ. Trimming stripped 5 bases from V and 2 bases from J, with 8 bases between. CDR3 protein: CASSFQTYNSPLHF. CDR3 DNA sequence: TGCGCCAGCAGTTTCCAGACCTATAATTCACCCCTCCACTTT.

This chain uses TRBV5-1 with TRBJ2-5, with 9 nucleotides matching TRBD1. Germline-derived CDR1 and CDR2 are SGHRS and YFSETQ. CDR3 length equals 17 residues. V was clipped by 8 bases and J by 2 bases; unmatched bases: 16. The DNA for the CDR3 is TGCGCCAGTTTCACAGGGGGCGTATTGAGGCGGCAAGAGACCCAGTACTTC. Its protein product is CASFTGGVLRRQETQYF.